The 9 T cell receptor beta chains reported below all come from one sample, sequenced in a study of blood T cell repertoires in COVID-19. The repertoire was sequenced with immunoSEQ multiplex PCR; TCRdb's copy has only in-frame clones and lacks some. The table lists roughly 170,000 clones, around four fifths of them singletons. Sequences were obtained from PBMCs or T cells enriched from blood (not recorded which). Source of these receptors: a woman between 50 and 59 years old who had recovered from COVID-19.

This chain connects TRBV18 to TRBJ2-3; 8 bases map to TRBD2. V was clipped by 3 bases and J by 4 bases; unmatched bases: 9. The V gene's germline CDR1 is KGHSH and CDR2 LQKENI. The CDR3 has 16 amino acids. As DNA, the CDR3 is TGTGCCAGCTCACCGCGAGTAGCGGGAATGGCAGATACGCAGTATTTT. As protein: CASSPRVAGMADTQYF.

This CDR3 reads CADGDRTDGYTF. Written as DNA, the CDR3 is TGTGCTGACGGTGACAGGACAGATGGCTACACCTTC. This rearrangement joins TRBV28 to TRBJ1-2; a possible D gene is TRBD1 (6 bases). Germline CDR1 is MDHEN and CDR2 is SYDVKM. The CDR3 sequence is 12 residues long.

This clone was found a few times. The J gene is TRBJ2-1, the V gene TRBV2; 11 nucleotides align to TRBD2. CDR3 size: 18 residues. V dropped 5 bases and J dropped 2; count of bases not matched to a gene: 11. Germline lookup yields CDR1 SNHLY and CDR2 FYNNEI. This CDR3 is CASSYQTLLAGAYNEQFF. DNA of the CDR3: TGTGCCAGCAGTTATCAAACATTACTAGCGGGAGCCTACAATGAGCAGTTCTTC.

This chain uses TRBV19 with TRBJ2-7; TRBD2 matches 12 bases. CDR3 size: 16 residues. Germline-derived CDR1 and CDR2 are LNHDA and SQIVND (reference sequence). V was pared by 5 bases and J by 1 base, with 6 bases of the junction left unmatched. This CDR3 is CASSPRTSGISYEQYF. The CDR3 DNA sequence: TGTGCCAGTAGTCCGAGGACTAGCGGGATTTCCTACGAGCAGTACTTC.

The V call is TRBV27, the J call TRBJ1-5; D remains ambiguous. CDR3 size: 13 residues. Germline V gives CDR1 MNHEY, CDR2 SMNVEV (reference sequence). The V end was cut by 3 bases, the J end by 6 bases, with 9 bases between. The CDR3 DNA follows: TGTGCCAGCAGTTTTGAGGGCTCTCAGCCCCAGCATTTT. This codes for CASSFEGSQPQHF.

J is TRBJ1-3 and V is TRBV18, with a weak D call TRBD1 (5 bases). Deletions cut 6 bases from V and 4 bases from J, with 13 bases between. The CDR3 consists of 14 residues. Germline assignment: CDR1 KGHSH and CDR2 LQKENI. The CDR3 region has the DNA TGTGCCAGCTCTCGGGGGGAGTACGGAAACACCATATATTTT. Protein product: CASSRGEYGNTIYF.

The rearrangement joins TRBV9 to TRBJ2-5; 8 nucleotides match TRBD2. The CDR3 covers 14 residues. J was trimmed by 7 bases and V by 2 bases; bases with no gene match: 7. Germline V lookup: CDR1 SGDLS, CDR2 YYNGEE. The chain's CDR3 is CASSVGGVQGTQYF. The CDR3 DNA reads as TGTGCCAGCAGCGTCGGGGGGGTACAGGGGACCCAGTACTTC.

V is TRBV27 and J is TRBJ2-7, with 8 nucleotides matching TRBD2. J gave up 4 bases and V 7 bases, and 9 bases lay outside the gene matches. The CDR3 length is 14 residues. Germline assignment: CDR1 MNHEY and CDR2 SMNVEV (reference sequence). Written as DNA, the CDR3 is TGTGCCAGCACGATGACGGGAGGGCCTTACGAGCAGTACTTC. Translating it yields CASTMTGGPYEQYF.

The chain links TRBV3-1 (or the pseudogene TRBV3-2) to TRBJ2-3, with TRBD2 identical over 9 bases. Looked up from germline, CDR1 is LGHDT and CDR2 is YNNKEL (reference sequence). Losses at the gene ends were 5 bases for V and 5 bases for J; bases not matched to a gene: 8. The CDR3 extends over 15 amino acids. CDR3 in amino acids: CASSSNSGREDTQYF. As DNA, the CDR3 is TGTGCCAGCAGCTCCAATAGCGGGAGAGAAGATACGCAGTATTTT.